This TCR beta chain came from a study of T cells in Graves' hyperthyroidism and ophthalmopathy. Study-level information: The authors collected peripheral blood at initial diagnosis, before any treatment.

A word on this clonotype: Antigen unknown.

Amplified TCR beta CDR3 regions came from RNA transcripts. In the first-round RT-PCR of the TCR CDR3, the HTBI primer set was used. TCRdb analysed the multiplex PCR reads with MiXCR anew, one entry per CDR3 protein. The sample includes approximately 520,000 distinct CDR3 sequences, around 21% of them seen just once. The germline CDR1 and CDR2 sequences are SGDLS and YYNGEE. Trimming removed 0 bases from V and 4 bases from J; junction bases left unmatched: 4. The CDR3 has 15 residues. Regarding the study as a whole: Most clonotypes expanded in thyroid above 0.001 were likewise present in blood.

Aged 18 to 65, the patients had hyperthyroidism that was newly diagnosed and had lasted under 2 months. The sequencing input was blood. This TCR came from a young man with Graves' hyperthyroidism. The J gene is TRBJ1-5, the V gene TRBV9; 7 bases fit TRBD1. The CDR3 here is CASSVDWTGNQPQHF. Written as DNA, the CDR3 is TGTGCCAGCAGCGTAGATTGGACAGGAAATCAGCCCCAGCATTTT.